This T cell receptor (beta chain) came from a study of cytomegalovirus exposure and HLA in healthy donors. Findings and limits, study-wide: In vitro experiments confirmed that a few CMV-associated chains were specific for CMV antigens.

The PCR employed 60 Vbeta primers together with 13 Jbeta primers. Repertoires were generated with immunoSEQ multiplex PCR, while TCRdb's copy carries only in-frame clones and drops some. The data contain fewer than 250,000 clones, around 80% of them singletons. Turning to this clone: The antigen is not known.

This CDR3 spans 14 amino acids. J lost 7 bases, V lost 3 bases, and 3 bases had no gene match. The V gene's germline CDR1 is LNHDA and CDR2 SQIVND (reference sequence). Sequencing was carried out using PBMCs. This TCR came from a boy between 2 and 10 years old in good health and CMV-seronegative. The chain joins TRBV19 to TRBJ2-1, with 10 bases lining up with TRBD1. The CDR3 sequence: CASSIDRGQNEQFF. The CDR3 DNA reads TGTGCCAGTAGTATCGACAGGGGGCAAAATGAGCAGTTCTTC.